The entry below describes one TCR beta chain. Its antigen is undetermined. There are 13 residues in the CDR3. Trimming took 6 bases from V and 2 from J, leaving 10 bases between them. Germline loops: CDR1 DFQATT, CDR2 SNEGSKA (reference sequence). The data were taken from a study of T-cell reconstitution after alpha-beta-depleted transplantation in children. Study-wide points: Surviving recipient cells, namely T cells and thymic progenitors, were the source of high day-60 TCRbeta diversity in some patients. Expanded clones from the graft, numbering several hundred, reportedly supplied alpha-beta T cells about two months after transplant. Hyperexpanded clones declined; after one year, newly produced T cells mostly supplied diversity.

Unique molecular identifiers tagged the TCRbeta library. TCRdb redid the calling of the PCR reads with MiXCR, one entry per CDR3 protein. The sample has around 130,000 distinct CDR3 sequences, around 9.8% seen once. The chain employs TRBV20-1 and TRBJ2-2; perhaps TRBD1 as D (5 bases). This specimen consisted of PBMCs, mostly from graft donor cells, obtained 180 days after TCRalphabeta/CD19-depleted stem cell transplant. The source is a girl in the first two years of life who had a stem cell transplant for combined immunodeficiency, so the T cells may come from the graft donor. CDR3 nucleotide sequence: TGCAGTGCCTGGACATTCAACACCGGGGAGCTGTTTTTT. Its protein product is CSAWTFNTGELFF.